Below are 31 T cell receptor beta chains sequenced from a single sample in a study. MiXCR was run by TCRdb on the RT-PCR reads, yielding one entry per CDR3 protein. This sample has about 680,000 distinct CDR3 sequences, with approximately 15% found just once. The sequenced sample was memory CD4+ T cells from blood. All receptors derive from a female donor in good health, serving as a healthy control.

This clonotype was recorded a few times. V and J are TRBV9 and TRBJ2-5, with a tentative D call TRBD1 (6 bases). This CDR3 has 14 residues. CDR1 and CDR2 (germline): SGDLS, YYNGEE. V was cut by 1 base and J by 4 bases, with 11 bases left in between. The CDR3 nucleotides are TGTGCCAGCAGCGTATTTGGGGGCTTAGAGACCCAGTACTTC. The encoded protein is CASSVFGGLETQYF.

This clonotype was recorded many times. The chain employs TRBV7-8 and TRBJ1-1, with a weak D call TRBD1 (5 bases). The CDR3 totals 15 residues. Trimming stripped 2 bases from V and 1 base from J, with 11 bases between. Germline V lookup: CDR1 SGHVS, CDR2 FQNEAQ. CDR3 bases: TGTGCCAGCAGCTTATCCGGGACGGAGAACACTGAAGCTTTCTTT. Translating it yields CASSLSGTENTEAFF.

This clonotype has a count of ten or more. This chain uses TRBV5-5 with TRBJ2-3; 7 bases fit TRBD1. Germline V CDR1 and CDR2: SGHKS, YYEKEE (reference sequence). V was pared by 2 bases and J by 6 bases, with 12 bases of the junction left unmatched. This CDR3 is 16 amino acids long. CDR3 protein: CASSFDRDSSWDTQYF. CDR3 bases: TGTGCCAGCAGCTTTGACAGGGATTCCTCCTGGGATACGCAGTATTTT. The variable domain in full, completed from reference TRBV5-5 and TRBJ2-3, reads DAGVTQSPTHLIKTRGQQVTLRCSPISGHKSVSWYQQVLGQGPQFIFQYYEKEERGRGNFPDRFSARQFPNYSSELNVNALLLGDSALYLCASSFDRDSSWDTQYFGPGTRLTVL.

This clonotype was observed a handful of times. This chain uses TRBV7-9 with TRBJ2-5; no clear D gene. V lost 0 bases and J 0 bases, leaving 11 bases between the germline ends. Germline values: CDR1 SEHNR, CDR2 FQNEAQ (reference sequence). The CDR3 covers 16 residues. In DNA, the CDR3 is TGTGCCAGCAGCTTAGCTATAGCTAAGTACCAAGAGACCCAGTACTTC. Amino acid sequence: CASSLAIAKYQETQYF.

This clonotype occurred a few times. The V gene is TRBV10-3, the J gene TRBJ1-2, with D uncertain. Deletions cut 4 bases from V and 0 bases from J, with 9 bases between. The CDR3 has 14 amino acids. The germline CDR1 and CDR2 sequences are ENHRY and SYGVKD. The CDR3 sequence: CAISAQTANYGYTF. The DNA for the CDR3 is TGTGCCATCAGTGCCCAGACGGCTAACTATGGCTACACCTTC.

With regard to this clonotype: With a much larger clone just one base away, this may be a read error. J is TRBJ2-5 and V is TRBV7-2, with D possibly called TRBD1 or TRBD2 (5 bases each). Trimming cost V 5 bases and J 4 bases, with 14 bases left between them. The CDR3 is 14 residues long. Germline V lookup: CDR1 SGHTA, CDR2 FQGNSA. CDR3 in amino acids: CASSADGAGETQYF. The CDR3 DNA reads as TGTGCCAGCAGCGCGGACGGGGCCGGAGAGACCCAGTACTTC.

Many counts were recorded for this clonotype. The chain combines TRBV7-6 with TRBJ2-2, with unresolved D. Germline V lookup: CDR1 SGHVS, CDR2 FNYEAQ. V gave up 7 bases and J gave up 6 bases, with 6 bases separating them. The CDR3 spans 11 residues. The CDR3 DNA reads TGTGCCAGCACGATGGCCGGGGAGCTGTTTTTT. Translated, it gives CASTMAGELFF. Combining the CDR3 with reference TRBV7-6 and TRBJ2-2 gives the whole variable domain GAGVSQSPRYKVTKRGQDVALRCDPISGHVSLYWYRQALGQGPEFLTYFNYEAQQDKSGLPNDRFSAERPEGSISTLTIQRTEQRDSAMYRCASTMAGELFFGEGSRLTVL.

The chain recombines TRBV6-1 with TRBJ2-3; a weak D match, TRBD2 (5 bases). The CDR3 spans 13 residues. V lost 6 bases to trimming and J lost 2 bases, with 9 bases between them. The V gene's germline CDR1 is MNHNS and CDR2 SASEGT. CDR3 sequence: CASRLTITDTQYF. CDR3 DNA sequence: TGTGCCAGCAGGTTGACTATCACAGATACGCAGTATTTT.

The V call is TRBV3-1, the J call TRBJ1-5, with D maybe TRBD1 (6 bases). The V end lost 1 base, the J end lost 6 bases, and 13 bases lay between the germline ends. Germline V lookup: CDR1 LGHDT, CDR2 YNNKEL (reference sequence). The CDR3 runs 15 residues. In DNA form, the CDR3 reads TGTGCCAGCAGCCAAGGTAGAGGGGGAGGTCAGCCCCAGCATTTT. It encodes CASSQGRGGGQPQHF.

In its sample, this clonotype was seen many times. The chain is built from TRBV18 and TRBJ2-5; the D call may be TRBD1 or TRBD2 (6 bases each). This CDR3 region has 14 residues. V was clipped by 3 bases and J by 4 bases, with 12 bases between them. Germline CDR1 and CDR2: KGHSH and LQKENI. The DNA of the CDR3 is TGTGCCAGCTCACCTGGGGGGCGAGGAGAGACCCAGTACTTC. It translates to CASSPGGRGETQYF.

The chain combines TRBV9 with TRBJ2-3, with D possibly matching TRBD2 (5 bases). Germline V gene data show CDR1 as SGDLS and CDR2 as YYNGEE. CDR3 size: 15 residues. V was cut by 3 bases and J by 4 bases, with 15 bases left in between. As DNA, the CDR3 is TGTGCCAGCAGCGAGTGGAGCGGCACCTCAGATACGCAGTATTTT. Its translation: CASSEWSGTSDTQYF.

This clonotype was detected a few times. The V gene is TRBV19, the J gene TRBJ1-1; D remains ambiguous. Germline V gene data show CDR1 as LNHDA and CDR2 as SQIVND (reference sequence). With 0 bases removed from V and 10 bases from J, the gap between germline ends came to 12 bases. The CDR3 runs to 13 residues. CDR3 coding DNA: TGTGCCAGTAGTATAGATCGGATAGTCCCAGCTTTCTTT. It translates to CASSIDRIVPAFF.

This clonotype was seen ten or more times. The chain recombines TRBV15 with TRBJ2-1; a weak D match, TRBD1 (5 bases). From germline, CDR1 is LNHNV and CDR2 YYDKDF (reference sequence). V lost 4 bases and J 7 bases, leaving 17 bases between the germline ends. The CDR3 is 15 amino acids. For the CDR3, the DNA is TGTGCCACCAGCACCCTCACCCCAGGGTCTAATGAGCAGTTCTTC. Residues: CATSTLTPGSNEQFF.

This clonotype was detected a few times. V and J are TRBV10-3 and TRBJ2-7; 7 bases fit TRBD1. The CDR3 runs 15 residues. Unmatched junction bases numbered 10, after V lost 2 bases and J lost 6 bases. Germline loops: CDR1 ENHRY, CDR2 SYGVKD. CDR3 sequence reads: CAISEDLRPGGEQYF. Here the CDR3 DNA reads TGTGCCATCAGTGAGGATTTACGGCCAGGGGGCGAGCAGTACTTC.

This clonotype has just a few counts. The J gene is TRBJ2-2, the V gene TRBV5-1; tentatively, D is TRBD2 (5 bases). Looked up from germline, CDR1 is SGHRS and CDR2 is YFSETQ. The CDR3 contains 15 residues. V shed 0 bases and J shed 4 bases, with 10 bases lying between them. In DNA, the CDR3 is TGCGCCAGCAGCTTGGATTGGAGGAGCACCGGGGAGCTGTTTTTT. This codes for CASSLDWRSTGELFF.

This clonotype was seen at least ten times. V is TRBV6-6 and J is TRBJ2-5; D possibly matches TRBD1 or TRBD2 (5 bases each). Looked up from germline, CDR1 is MNHNY and CDR2 is SVGAGI (reference sequence). Trimming took 7 bases from V and 1 from J, leaving 10 bases between them. The CDR3 has 13 amino acids. The CDR3 region is CASTGLRQETQYF. As DNA, the CDR3 is TGTGCCAGCACGGGGCTGCGCCAAGAGACCCAGTACTTC.

This clonotype was detected ten times or more. V gene TRBV20-1 combines with J gene TRBJ1-1, with D uncertain. The V end was cut by 3 bases, the J end by 4 bases, with 15 bases between. The germline V gene has CDR1 DFQATT and CDR2 SNEGSKA (reference sequence). The CDR3 extends over 14 amino acids. CDR3: CSASVRGKRTEAFF. The CDR3 DNA reads as TGCAGTGCTAGCGTACGAGGGAAGCGCACTGAAGCTTTCTTT.

In its sample, this clonotype was seen a few times. This chain joins TRBV7-8 and TRBJ2-7; D may match TRBD1 or TRBD2 (5 bases each). This CDR3 has 14 amino acids. From germline, CDR1 is SGHVS and CDR2 FQNEAQ. V lost 2 bases, J lost 3 bases, and 11 bases lay in between. The CDR3 sequence: CASSLRGSVYEQYF. The CDR3 coding sequence is TGTGCCAGCAGCTTACGGGGCAGTGTCTACGAGCAGTACTTC.

This clonotype appeared a single time. This could be a read error, since a much larger clone is one nucleotide away. The gene calls are TRBV20-1 and TRBJ1-4; D call uncertain. The CDR3 contains 14 residues. In germline, CDR1 is DFQATT, CDR2 SNEGSKA (reference sequence). The CDR3, as DNA: TGCAGTGCTAGTCAATCGGAGGCTGGGGAAAAACTGATTTTT. Encoded protein: CSASQSEAGEKLIF.

The CDR3 bases are TGCGCCAGCAGCCTGATTCTAGATCTATCCAACAATGAGCAGTTCTTC. Translating gives CASSLILDLSNNEQFF. The genes are TRBV5-1 and TRBJ2-1; no reliable D call. The ends were cut back, 4 bases at V and 5 bases at J, with 19 bases in the middle. Germline CDR1 is SGHRS and CDR2 is YFSETQ. There are 16 residues in the CDR3.

The chain has TRBV5-1 and TRBJ1-2, with a tentative D call TRBD1 (6 bases). V was trimmed by 1 base and J by 6 bases, leaving 16 bases between them. CDR1 and CDR2 (germline): SGHRS, YFSETQ. The CDR3 spans 15 residues. CDR3 protein: CASSLYGQIGDGYTF. In DNA, the CDR3 is TGCGCCAGCAGCTTGTACGGACAGATTGGGGATGGCTACACCTTC.

The V call is TRBV20-1, the J call TRBJ2-3; possible D gene TRBD2, 6 bases. This CDR3 contains 15 residues. CDR1 is DFQATT, CDR2 SNEGSKA, per germline (reference sequence). Trimming took 6 bases from V and 2 from J, leaving 18 bases between them. As DNA, the CDR3 is TGCAGTGCCCGACACGGGGGTCTACCCACAGATACGCAGTATTTT. Translation: CSARHGGLPTDTQYF.

The table lists this clonotype with a few counts. J is TRBJ2-1 and V is TRBV7-2; D call uncertain. The CDR3 is made up of 15 amino acids. V was pared by 3 bases and J by 7 bases, with 16 bases between. CDR1 and CDR2 (germline): SGHTA, FQGNSA. Here the CDR3 DNA reads TGTGCCAGCAGCTTCGCCCCCAGCACTGGGAATGAGCAGTTCTTC. Translating it yields CASSFAPSTGNEQFF.

The table lists this clonotype with a few counts. V is TRBV9 and J is TRBJ1-3; unclear D gene. The ends were cut back, 0 bases at V and 3 bases at J, with 4 bases in the middle. The length of the CDR3 is 13 residues. Germline CDR1 reads SGDLS; CDR2 reads YYNGEE. CDR3: CASSVGSGNTIYF. In DNA form, the CDR3 reads TGTGCCAGCAGCGTAGGGAGTGGAAACACCATATATTTT.

The rearrangement uses TRBV28 and TRBJ2-7, with 7 bases aligning to TRBD1. Per the germline V gene, CDR1 is MDHEN and CDR2 is SYDVKM. This CDR3 comprises 12 residues. J was trimmed by 4 bases and V by 6 bases; bases with no gene match: 3. CDR3 amino acids: CASRQQGYEQYF. DNA for the CDR3: TGTGCCAGCAGACAACAGGGGTACGAGCAGTACTTC.

This rearrangement joins TRBV12-3 or TRBV12-4 to TRBJ2-7; tentatively, D is TRBD2 (6 bases). The V and J ends lost 2 bases and 2 bases respectively, with 10 bases between them. This CDR3 comprises 14 residues. The DNA of the CDR3 is TGTGCCAGCAGTTTACGGGAGCCGGCCTACGAGCAGTACTTC. Residues: CASSLREPAYEQYF.

This clonotype was seen ten or more times. The V gene is TRBV6-2 or TRBV6-3, the J gene TRBJ2-1; 11 bases agree with TRBD2. J was trimmed by 9 bases and V by 6 bases; bases with no gene match: 7. The CDR3 is 14 residues long. Germline V gene lookup returns CDR1 MNHEY and CDR2 SVGEGT. CDR3 residues: CASRLAGGWGEQFF. The CDR3 DNA reads TGTGCCAGCAGATTAGCGGGAGGGTGGGGTGAGCAGTTCTTC.

This clonotype was seen more than once but under ten times. The CDR3 loop reads CASSLTKGHGYTF. The CDR3, as DNA: TGTGCCAGCAGTTTGACGAAGGGACATGGCTACACCTTC. The chain combines TRBV12-3 or TRBV12-4 with TRBJ1-2, with a weak D call TRBD1 (5 bases). CDR3 length: 13 residues. Trimming took 3 bases from V and 6 from J, leaving 11 bases between them.

This chain links TRBV9 with TRBJ2-3; a possible D gene is TRBD1 (5 bases). V shed 0 bases and J shed 6 bases, with 8 bases lying between them. The CDR3 spans 13 residues. Germline V gene data show CDR1 as SGDLS and CDR2 as YYNGEE. DNA for the CDR3: TGTGCCAGCAGCGTAGTTGGGGCGGATACGCAGTATTTT. Protein: CASSVVGADTQYF.

This clonotype occurred a few times. This chain connects TRBV7-9 to TRBJ2-2, with D possibly TRBD2 on 6 matching bases. Germline assignment: CDR1 SEHNR and CDR2 FQNEAQ (reference sequence). V dropped 2 bases and J dropped 6 bases, with 13 bases sitting between them. The CDR3 is 15 amino acids. Written as DNA, the CDR3 is TGTGCCAGCAGCTTAACTAGCCATGGGGCCGGGGAGCTGTTTTTT. This encodes CASSLTSHGAGELFF.

This clonotype showed up just a few times. V and J are TRBV7-2 and TRBJ1-1, with 8 bases lining up with TRBD1. The V gene end was trimmed by 1 base and the J gene end by 0 bases; junction bases not matched to a gene: 4. Germline V gene lookup returns CDR1 SGHTA and CDR2 FQGNSA. The CDR3 is made up of 16 amino acids. The CDR3 DNA is TGTGCCAGCAGCTTAGTGCAGGGGGCTTTGAACACTGAAGCTTTCTTT. Its translation: CASSLVQGALNTEAFF.